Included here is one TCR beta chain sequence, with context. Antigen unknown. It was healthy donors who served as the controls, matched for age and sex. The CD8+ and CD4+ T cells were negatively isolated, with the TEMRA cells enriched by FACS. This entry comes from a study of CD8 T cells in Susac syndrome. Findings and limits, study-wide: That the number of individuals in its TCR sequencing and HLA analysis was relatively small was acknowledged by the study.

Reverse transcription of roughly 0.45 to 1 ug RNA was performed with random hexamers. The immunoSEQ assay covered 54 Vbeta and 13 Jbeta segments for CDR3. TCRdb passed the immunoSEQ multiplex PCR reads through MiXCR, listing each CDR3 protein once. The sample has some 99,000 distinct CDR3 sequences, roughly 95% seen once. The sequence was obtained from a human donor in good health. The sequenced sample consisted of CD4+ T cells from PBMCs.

The CDR3 loop is CASSFWTSGTADTQYF. The CDR3 bases are TGTGCCAGCAGCTTCTGGACTAGCGGGACGGCAGATACGCAGTATTTT. The chain links TRBV5-6 to TRBJ2-3, with TRBD2 matching 12 bases. Germline CDR1 and CDR2: SGHDT and YYEEEE. Trimming cost V 2 bases and J 4 bases; bases outside gene matches: 5. This CDR3 is 16 amino acids long.